The 7 T cell receptor beta chains presented below share a single source sample, sequenced in a study of post-analysis software for immune sequencing data. These receptors' antigens are unknown. The study's findings and limits: The study found TRBV5-6, TRBV5-1 and TRBV20-1 among four to six TRBV segments more frequent in patients than controls.

Each TCR beta cDNA library carried unique molecular identifiers. Each CDR3 protein is one row after TCRdb ran MiXCR on the PCR reads. The sample includes 350,000 to 500,000 distinct CDR3 sequences, roughly 38% of them seen just once. Sequencing was carried out using blood. The receptors derive from a girl aged 2 to 10 with multiple sclerosis.

The gene calls are TRBV5-1 and TRBJ2-3; D unresolved. Germline CDR1 SGHRS, CDR2 YFSETQ. Trimming cost V 3 bases and J 0 bases, with 11 bases left between them. This CDR3 region has 15 residues. CDR3 bases: TGCGCCAGCAGCTGGGCGGCAGTGAGCACAGATACGCAGTATTTT. Protein sequence: CASSWAAVSTDTQYF.

The genes are TRBV20-1 and TRBJ2-7; 10 nucleotides line up with TRBD2. The CDR3 loop spans 13 amino acids. V shed 6 bases and J 2 bases; nucleotides not matched to a gene: 4. Germline V gene lookup returns CDR1 DFQATT and CDR2 SNEGSKA (reference sequence). CDR3 bases: TGCAGTGCCTGGCTAGCGGGAGCCTACGAGCAGTACTTC. It encodes CSAWLAGAYEQYF.

As for this clonotype: A read error may account for a junction end that differs from germline. This rearrangement joins TRBV12-3 or TRBV12-4 to TRBJ2-1; the match to TRBD2 covers 9 bases. The CDR3 sequence is 15 residues long. In nucleotides, the CDR3 is TGTGCCAGCAGTTTTGGTCTAGCGGGAAACAATGGGCAGTTCTTC. It translates to CASSFGLAGNNGQFF.

The chain recombines TRBV15 with TRBJ2-3; TRBD2 matches at 13 bases. The germline V gene has CDR1 LNHNV and CDR2 YYDKDF (reference sequence). V trimming: 5 bases; J trimming: 5 bases; junction bases outside the gene matches: 1. This CDR3 contains 14 residues. The CDR3 loop reads CATSRTSGRDTQYF. CDR3 in DNA: TGTGCCACCAGCCGGACTAGCGGGAGAGATACGCAGTATTTT.

V and J are TRBV7-9 and TRBJ2-1, with 8 bases matching TRBD2. Germline CDR1 is SEHNR and CDR2 is FQNEAQ (reference sequence). Trimming cost V 6 bases and J 13 bases; bases outside gene matches: 17. The CDR3 contains 15 residues. The CDR3 is CASSRGRLAKETQFF. The CDR3 bases are TGTGCCAGCAGTAGAGGGAGACTAGCGAAAGAGACCCAGTTCTTC.

V gene TRBV13 combines with J gene TRBJ2-2; possibly TRBD1 or TRBD2 for D (5 bases each). Germline CDR1 is PRHDT and CDR2 is FYEKMQ (reference sequence). The V end lost 1 base, the J end lost 5 bases, and 11 bases lay between the germline ends. The CDR3 length is 15 residues. The CDR3 reads CASSLDGGRTGELFF. CDR3 nucleotide sequence: TGTGCCAGCAGCTTAGATGGGGGAAGGACCGGGGAGCTGTTTTTT.

This clonotype was seen a few times. In nucleotides, the CDR3 is TGTGCCATCAGTGACAGAGAAAAACCCCTCCACTTT. This sequence encodes CAISDREKPLHF. The chain employs TRBV10-3 and TRBJ1-6; D ambiguous. The V end lost 3 bases, the J end lost 12 bases, and 9 bases lay between the germline ends. Germline CDR1 ENHRY, CDR2 SYGVKD. The CDR3 runs to 12 residues.